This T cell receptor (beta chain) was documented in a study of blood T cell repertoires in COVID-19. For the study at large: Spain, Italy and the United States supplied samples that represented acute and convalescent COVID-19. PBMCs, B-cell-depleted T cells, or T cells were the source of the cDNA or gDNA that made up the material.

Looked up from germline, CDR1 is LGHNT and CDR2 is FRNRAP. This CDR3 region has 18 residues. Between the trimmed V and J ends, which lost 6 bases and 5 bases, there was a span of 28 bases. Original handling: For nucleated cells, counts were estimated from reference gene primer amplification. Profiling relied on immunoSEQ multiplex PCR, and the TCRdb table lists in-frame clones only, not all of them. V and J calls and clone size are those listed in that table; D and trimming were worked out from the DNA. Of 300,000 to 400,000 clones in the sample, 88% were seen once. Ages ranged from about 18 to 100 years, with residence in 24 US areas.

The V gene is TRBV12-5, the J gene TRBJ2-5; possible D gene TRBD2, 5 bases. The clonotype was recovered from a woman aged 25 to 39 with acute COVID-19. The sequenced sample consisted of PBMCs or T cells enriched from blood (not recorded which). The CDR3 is CASGRVPDGSSRLETQYF. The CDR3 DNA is TGTGCTAGTGGCCGGGTGCCCGACGGGTCTAGCCGTTTGGAGACCCAGTACTTC.